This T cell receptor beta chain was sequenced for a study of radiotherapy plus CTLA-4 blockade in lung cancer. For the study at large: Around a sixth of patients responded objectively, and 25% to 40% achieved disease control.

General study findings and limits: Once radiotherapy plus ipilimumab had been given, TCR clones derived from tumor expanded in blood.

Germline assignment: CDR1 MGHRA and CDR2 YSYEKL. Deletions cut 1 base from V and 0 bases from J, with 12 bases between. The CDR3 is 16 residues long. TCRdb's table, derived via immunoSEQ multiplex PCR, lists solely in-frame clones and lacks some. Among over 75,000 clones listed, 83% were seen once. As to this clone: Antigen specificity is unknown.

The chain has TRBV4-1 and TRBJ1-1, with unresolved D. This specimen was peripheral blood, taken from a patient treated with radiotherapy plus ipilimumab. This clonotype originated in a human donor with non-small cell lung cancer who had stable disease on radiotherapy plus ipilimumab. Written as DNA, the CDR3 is TGCGCCAGCAGCCAAGGGTCAGCAGCTATGAACACTGAAGCTTTCTTT. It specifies CASSQGSAAMNTEAFF.